The clone carrying this T cell receptor beta chain has only a few counts. The sample originates from a study of T cells after yellow fever vaccination. MiXCR, applied by TCRdb to the 5' RACE reads, yields one record per CDR3 protein. The sample includes around 590,000 distinct CDR3 sequences, 9% to 15% of them seen just once. Sample: PBMCs, taken on the day of the yellow fever booster vaccination. The receptor comes from a man aged 30 to 45 who received the YFV17D yellow fever vaccine.

DNA of the CDR3: TGTGCCAGCAGCTTATGGCAGCAAGTGGGACTAGCGGACACCGGGGAGCTGTTTTTT. It encodes CASSLWQQVGLADTGELFF. The chain has TRBV7-8 and TRBJ2-2; 11 bases align to TRBD2. CDR3 size: 19 residues. V trimming: 2 bases; J trimming: 3 bases; junction bases outside the gene matches: 11. The germline V gene encodes CDR1 SGHVS and CDR2 FQNEAQ.